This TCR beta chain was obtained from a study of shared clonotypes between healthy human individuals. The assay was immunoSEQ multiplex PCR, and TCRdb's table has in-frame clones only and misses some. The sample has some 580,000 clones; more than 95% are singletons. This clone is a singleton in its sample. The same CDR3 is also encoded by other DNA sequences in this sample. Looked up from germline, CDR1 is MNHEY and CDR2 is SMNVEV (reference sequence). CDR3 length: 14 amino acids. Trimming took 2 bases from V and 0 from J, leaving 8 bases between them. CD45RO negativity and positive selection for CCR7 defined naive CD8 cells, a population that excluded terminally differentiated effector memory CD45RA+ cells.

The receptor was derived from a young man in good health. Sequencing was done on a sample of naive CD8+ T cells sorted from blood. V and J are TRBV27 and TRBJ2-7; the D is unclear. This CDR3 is CASSLGSGSYEQYF. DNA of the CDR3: TGTGCCAGCAGTTTAGGAAGTGGCTCCTACGAGCAGTACTTC.